Listed here are 31 T cell receptor beta chains from one sample, sequenced in a study of regulatory T cells in long-lasting Graves disease. Assembly of TCR beta libraries relied on iRepertoire HTBI primers together with Arm-PCR of CDR3 regions. TCRdb reprocessed the multiplex PCR reads via MiXCR and lists one record per CDR3 protein. The repertoire holds around 400,000 distinct CDR3 sequences, with approximately 12% as singletons. Documented time point: newly diagnosed GD, antithyroid drugs for less than 3 months. Scientists built the TCR library using RNA that was extracted from PBMCs. The sample was also reused in another study, on T cells in Graves' hyperthyroidism and ophthalmopathy.

Sequencing was performed on peripheral blood mononuclear cells (PBMCs), taken at new diagnosis, from a patient treated with antithyroid drugs. These receptors all stem from a woman younger than 30 with Graves disease.

There are many counts of this clonotype. The V call is TRBV5-1, the J call TRBJ2-1; TRBD1 is a possible D gene (6 bases). V dropped 0 bases and J dropped 9 bases, with 7 bases sitting between them. CDR1 is SGHRS, CDR2 YFSETQ, per germline. CDR3 length: 12 residues. The CDR3 region has the DNA TGCGCCAGCAGCTTGGTGGGGGCTGAGCAGTTCTTC. Protein product: CASSLVGAEQFF.

The rearrangement joins TRBV30 to TRBJ2-4; TRBD1 might be the D (6 bases). Germline V gene data show CDR1 as GTSNPN and CDR2 as SVGIG (reference sequence). The V end lost 4 bases, the J end lost 0 bases, and 13 bases lay between the germline ends. CDR3 length: 15 residues. The CDR3 DNA sequence: TGTGCCTGGACTAAGGGGGAACTAGCCAAAAACATTCAGTACTTC. Protein: CAWTKGELAKNIQYF.

In this sample, this clonotype turned up a few times. A much larger clone sits a single nucleotide away, making a read error possible. This rearrangement joins TRBV12-5 to TRBJ1-1; D call uncertain. Germline assignment: CDR1 LGHNT and CDR2 FRNRAP. The CDR3 totals 13 residues. CDR3 region: CARGPSKNTEAFF. In DNA, the CDR3 is TGTGCTCGTGGACCGAGTAAGAACACTGAAGCTTTCTTT. Drawing the rest from reference TRBV12-5 and TRBJ1-1, the complete variable domain is DARVTQTPRHKVTEMGQEVTMRCQPILGHNTVFWYRQTMMQGLELLAYFRNRAPLDDSGMPKDRFSAEMPDATLATLKIQPSEPRDSAVYFCARGPSKNTEAFFGQGTRLTVV.

This clonotype has more than one count but fewer than ten. A far larger clone lies a single base away; this is likely a read error. The V gene is TRBV6-2 or TRBV6-3, the J gene TRBJ2-1; 16 bases agree with TRBD2. This CDR3 contains 18 residues. The V gene's germline CDR1 is MNHEY and CDR2 SVGEGT. This chain's CDR3 is CASSGTSGRAVYYNEQLF. CDR3 sequence (DNA): TGTGCCAGCAGTGGGACTAGCGGGAGGGCCGTCTACTACAATGAGCAGTTATTC.

This clonotype was seen many times. The chain combines TRBV5-1 with TRBJ2-7; D is possibly TRBD2 (6 bases). The V end was cut by 6 bases, the J end by 3 bases, with 13 bases between. This CDR3 comprises 13 residues. Germline lookup yields CDR1 SGHRS and CDR2 YFSETQ. The CDR3 sequence: CASKRLGVYEQYF. DNA for the CDR3: TGCGCCAGCAAACGACTAGGAGTCTACGAGCAGTACTTC.

The table lists this clonotype with many counts. The chain joins TRBV10-1 to TRBJ2-1, with TRBD1 matching over 9 bases. Germline loops: CDR1 WNHNN, CDR2 SYGVQD (reference sequence). Trimming removed 0 bases from V and 5 bases from J; junction bases left unmatched: 8. The CDR3 runs 17 residues. As DNA, the CDR3 is TGCGCCAGCAGTGAGTCGACTCGAGACAGGGGGAACAATGAGCAGTTCTTC. Protein sequence: CASSESTRDRGNNEQFF.

The sample holds many counts of this clonotype. The rearrangement joins TRBV6-5 to TRBJ1-4, with 10 nucleotides matching TRBD1. Trimming took 4 bases from V and 7 from J; bases not matched to a gene: 3. The CDR3 spans 14 residues. Germline CDR1 is MNHEY and CDR2 is SVGAGI. The CDR3 loop reads CASSFGTGVEKLFF. Here the CDR3 DNA reads TGTGCCAGCAGTTTCGGGACAGGGGTTGAAAAACTGTTTTTT.

V is TRBV19 and J is TRBJ2-1; D is uncertain. V was shortened by 1 base and J by 8 bases, with 12 bases between the two germline ends. The CDR3 length is 14 residues. In germline, CDR1 is LNHDA, CDR2 SQIVND (reference sequence). The chain's CDR3 is CASSIAPGSYEQFF. In DNA, the CDR3 is TGTGCCAGTAGTATAGCCCCCGGTTCCTATGAGCAGTTCTTC.

Ten or more counts support this clonotype. The chain employs TRBV3-1 and TRBJ1-6; D unclear. The germline V and J ends were trimmed by 0 bases and 7 bases, with 19 bases remaining between them. Germline V gives CDR1 LGHDT, CDR2 YNNKEL (reference sequence). The CDR3 consists of 18 residues. CDR3 DNA sequence: TGTGCCAGCAGCCAAGATTGGGGTCCCCCCCCTCGGAATTCACCCCTCCACTTT. Its translation is CASSQDWGPPPRNSPLHF.

This chain joins TRBV20-1 and TRBJ1-6; D call uncertain. Trimming left V 0 bases short and J 7 bases short, with 13 bases between. CDR1 DFQATT and CDR2 SNEGSKA come from the germline V gene (reference sequence). The CDR3 contains 15 residues. The CDR3 protein is CSARDLPLWNSPLHF. The DNA of the CDR3 is TGCAGTGCTAGAGATCTTCCTTTGTGGAATTCACCCCTCCACTTT.

This clonotype was seen at least ten times. The chain is built from TRBV18 and TRBJ2-3, with a weak D call TRBD1 (6 bases). This CDR3 is 17 amino acids long. Deletions cut 3 bases from V and 1 base from J, with 17 bases between. Germline CDR1 KGHSH, CDR2 LQKENI. The CDR3 reads CASSPVGQSGGTDTQYF. CDR3 nucleotides: TGTGCCAGCTCACCTGTAGGACAGTCTGGAGGCACAGATACGCAGTATTTT.

In this sample, this clonotype turned up a few times. This chain uses TRBV4-3 with TRBJ1-5; the D gene is possibly TRBD1 (5 bases). V dropped 0 bases and J dropped 6 bases, with 18 bases sitting between them. This CDR3 is built from 17 residues. Germline CDR1 LGHNA, CDR2 YSLEER. In DNA form, the CDR3 reads TGCGCCAGCAGCCAAGATTCAGTTATCGAGAGGGGTCAGCCCCAGCATTTT. It encodes CASSQDSVIERGQPQHF.

This clonotype has a count of ten or more. The chain links TRBV6-2 or TRBV6-3 to TRBJ1-1; no firm D call. Trimming took 2 bases from V and 4 from J, leaving 5 bases between them. The germline CDR1 and CDR2 sequences are MNHEY and SVGEGT. This CDR3 has 12 amino acids. The CDR3 sequence: CASSYRSTEAFF. Here the CDR3 DNA reads TGTGCCAGCAGTTACCGTAGCACTGAAGCTTTCTTT.

This clonotype was detected only a few times. The chain carries TRBV9 and TRBJ1-1; no clear D. Germline CDR1 and CDR2: SGDLS and YYNGEE. The V end was cut by 3 bases, the J end by 3 bases, with 12 bases between. This CDR3 spans 14 amino acids. In DNA form, the CDR3 reads TGTGCCAGCAGCGAAGGGAGTTCGGACACTGAAGCTTTCTTT. Residues: CASSEGSSDTEAFF.

The chain recombines TRBV15 with TRBJ2-1; 9 bases are a match to TRBD1. This CDR3 has 16 residues. The V gene end was trimmed by 3 bases and the J gene end by 5 bases; junction bases not matched to a gene: 8. Per germline, CDR1 LNHNV and CDR2 YYDKDF (reference sequence). The CDR3 is CATSSERQGDDNEQFF. In DNA form, the CDR3 reads TGTGCCACCAGCAGTGAGAGACAGGGGGACGACAATGAGCAGTTCTTC. The whole variable domain, remainder taken from reference TRBV15 and TRBJ2-1, is DAMVIQNPRYQVTQFGKPVTLSCSQTLNHNVMYWYQQKSSQAPKLLFHYYDKDFNNEADTPDNFQSRRPNTSFCFLDIRSPGLGDTAMYLCATSSERQGDDNEQFFGPGTRLTVL.

This clonotype was observed at least ten times. The chain combines TRBV28 with TRBJ1-5; 8 bases match TRBD1. V trimming: 7 bases; J trimming: 2 bases; junction bases outside the gene matches: 7. The CDR3 is 15 residues long. Germline values: CDR1 MDHEN, CDR2 SYDVKM. The CDR3, as DNA: TGTGCCAGCATTTTGACAGGGGAAGGCAATCAGCCCCAGCATTTT. Translated: CASILTGEGNQPQHF.

This clonotype was found a few times. V usage is TRBV27 and J usage is TRBJ2-7; the match to TRBD1 covers 8 bases. This CDR3 comprises 13 residues. V trimming: 5 bases; J trimming: 5 bases; junction bases outside the gene matches: 5. The germline V gene has CDR1 MNHEY and CDR2 SMNVEV (reference sequence). The chain's CDR3 is CASSRDRGNEQYF. For the CDR3, the DNA is TGTGCCAGCAGTCGTGACAGGGGCAACGAGCAGTACTTC.

This clonotype appeared many times. The chain carries TRBV7-2 and TRBJ2-1, with 7 bases fitting TRBD2. The CDR3 extends over 17 amino acids. The V gene end was trimmed by 2 bases and the J gene end by 6 bases; junction bases not matched to a gene: 13. Per germline, CDR1 SGHTA and CDR2 FQGNSA. CDR3 region: CASSLFSGGRNVNEQFF. CDR3 nucleotides: TGTGCCAGCAGCTTATTTAGCGGCGGGAGAAACGTCAATGAGCAGTTCTTC.

This clonotype has just a few counts. The chain employs TRBV28 and TRBJ2-7; 9 bases map to TRBD1. This CDR3 is built from 15 residues. J gave up 2 bases and V 7 bases, and 9 bases lay outside the gene matches. Germline-derived CDR1 and CDR2 are MDHEN and SYDVKM. CDR3 DNA sequence: TGTGCCAGCACCGGACAGGGGTTTGTCCCCTACGAGCAGTACTTC. Translating it yields CASTGQGFVPYEQYF.

This clonotype was recorded many times. The rearrangement joins TRBV12-3 or TRBV12-4 to TRBJ1-2; no clear D gene. V gave up 7 bases and J gave up 4 bases, with 13 bases separating them. CDR3 length equals 13 residues. The chain's CDR3 is CASKVRNGYGYTF. The CDR3 DNA is TGTGCCAGCAAGGTGAGAAACGGCTATGGCTACACCTTC.

This clonotype was found many times. This chain uses TRBV2 with TRBJ2-7; D call uncertain. The germline CDR1 and CDR2 sequences are SNHLY and FYNNEI. The CDR3 totals 14 residues. V was pared by 6 bases and J by 0 bases, with 12 bases between. The CDR3 nucleotides read TGTGCCAGCAGCCCCGGCCAAGGCTCCTACGAGCAGTACTTC. It codes for CASSPGQGSYEQYF.

This clonotype was seen repeatedly, ten times or more. This sequence joins TRBV6-1 and TRBJ2-7; a possible D gene is TRBD1 (6 bases). The V end was cut by 8 bases, the J end by 2 bases, with 16 bases between. CDR3 size: 14 residues. The germline gives CDR1 MNHNS, CDR2 SASEGT. CDR3 coding DNA: TGTGCCAGCGCAGGGGCCCGCCTCACCTACGAGCAGTACTTC. Translation gives CASAGARLTYEQYF.

This clonotype was counted a single time. A far bigger clonotype differs at one base, so this is likely a read error. The V call is TRBV2, the J call TRBJ1-5; D remains ambiguous. The CDR3 has 16 amino acids. Germline V gene sequence: CDR1 SNHLY, CDR2 FYNNEI. Deletions cut 4 bases from V and 6 bases from J, with 19 bases between. The CDR3: CASSASGDTKSQPQHF. CDR3 DNA: TGTGCCAGCAGTGCCTCAGGCGACACCAAGAGTCAGCCCCAGCATTTT.

This clonotype has at least ten counts. J is TRBJ2-1 and V is TRBV14; 7 positions agree with TRBD2. The CDR3 has 17 amino acids. The J segment lost 4 bases and the V segment lost 0 bases, leaving 9 bases of the junction unmatched. Germline assignment: CDR1 SGHDN and CDR2 FVKESK. This CDR3 is CASSQDTGLAAYNEQFF. The CDR3 DNA reads TGTGCCAGCAGCCAAGATACGGGGCTAGCGGCGTACAATGAGCAGTTCTTC.

Comment on this clonotype: This may come from a read error, since a much larger clone is one base off. This chain connects TRBV2 to TRBJ1-2; weak D call: TRBD1 (5 bases). Trimming left V 7 bases short and J 3 bases short, with 18 bases between. Germline V gene sequence: CDR1 SNHLY, CDR2 FYNNEI. CDR3 size: 15 residues. CDR3 protein: CASNLSPTEDYGYTF. In DNA, the CDR3 is TGTGCCAGCAACCTCAGCCCGACAGAAGACTATGGCTACACCTTC.

This clonotype showed up many times. The gene calls are TRBV24-1 and TRBJ2-1; D remains unclear. Trimming removed 1 base from V and 7 bases from J, with 1 base in between. Germline-derived CDR1 and CDR2 are KGHDR and SFDVKD. The CDR3 has 11 amino acids. The CDR3 DNA reads TGTGCCACCAGTGATTTAAATGAGCAGTTCTTC. Residues: CATSDLNEQFF.

The sample holds many counts of this clonotype. The chain links TRBV11-1 to TRBJ2-2; 7 bases align to TRBD1. Germline trimming cut 6 bases from V and 8 bases from J; bases unmatched to any gene: 9. The CDR3 spans 14 residues. The germline CDR1 and CDR2 sequences are SGHAT and FQDESV (reference sequence). CDR3 coding DNA: TGTGCCAGCAGAAAGACAGGGCCCGGGGGGGAGCTGTTTTTT. The encoded protein is CASRKTGPGGELFF.

The chain couples TRBV11-1 to TRBJ1-1; 12 nucleotides align to TRBD1. The CDR3 contains 16 residues. J lost 3 bases, V lost 6 bases, and 8 bases had no gene match. CDR1 and CDR2 (germline): SGHAT, FQDESV (reference sequence). The CDR3 is CASRRGTGGTHTEAFF. DNA for the CDR3: TGTGCCAGCAGGCGAGGGACAGGGGGCACCCACACTGAAGCTTTCTTT. The full variable domain, with the rest looked up from reference TRBV11-1 and TRBJ1-1, is EAEVAQSPRYKITEKSQAVAFWCDPISGHATLYWYRQILGQGPELLVQFQDESVVDDSQLPKDRFSAERLKGVDSTLKIQPAELGDSAMYLCASRRGTGGTHTEAFFGQGTRLTVV.

The chain is built from TRBV4-3 and TRBJ1-2, with D maybe TRBD1 (6 bases). Trimming removed 4 bases at V and 5 bases at J, with 14 bases between. Germline CDR1 is LGHNA and CDR2 is YSLEER. The CDR3 is 14 amino acids. The CDR3: CASSRVGTSYGYTF. CDR3 sequence (DNA): TGCGCCAGCAGCCGAGTGGGGACAAGTTATGGCTACACCTTC.

This clonotype was detected ten times or more. The chain carries TRBV11-2 and TRBJ2-1; TRBD2 agrees at 9 bases. Trimming removed 2 bases from V and 7 bases from J; junction bases left unmatched: 6. The germline V gene has CDR1 SGHAT and CDR2 FQNNGV. There are 15 residues in the CDR3. The CDR3 protein is CASSLSEREANEQFF. CDR3 nucleotide sequence: TGTGCCAGCAGCTTATCGGAGCGGGAGGCGAATGAGCAGTTCTTC.

This clonotype was seen a handful of times. The chain couples TRBV18 to TRBJ2-7, with TRBD2 identical over 9 bases. This CDR3 is built from 16 residues. Germline values: CDR1 KGHSH, CDR2 LQKENI. J gave up 4 bases and V 4 bases, and 11 bases lay outside the gene matches. CDR3 residues: CASSLRLAAPGYEQYF. DNA of the CDR3: TGTGCCAGCTCACTCCGACTAGCGGCCCCTGGGTACGAGCAGTACTTC.